Included here is one T cell receptor (beta chain) sequence, with context. The data stem from a study of PD-L1 blockade in urothelial cancer. TCRdb's copy holds only in-frame clones and misses some; the assay was immunoSEQ multiplex PCR. Of around 50,000 clones listed, roughly four fifths are singletons. The CDR3 consists of 19 residues. V lost 6 bases and J lost 3, with 29 bases in between. CDR1 and CDR2 from the germline V gene are LNHDA and SQIVND (reference sequence). Time point meaning: pretreatment peripheral blood. Locally advanced or metastatic urothelial carcinoma affected the patients. The rearrangement links TRBV19 to TRBJ1-2, with a possible D match to TRBD1 (6 bases). The TCR comes from a man aged 50 to 59 with urothelial cancer. The sequencing here drew on PBMCs, taken around atezolizumab (anti-PD-L1) treatment. CDR3 protein: CASRTQLQGKGENHYGYTF. In nucleotides, the CDR3 is TGTGCCAGTAGAACACAATTACAGGGAAAAGGGGAAAATCACTATGGCTACACCTTC.